The rows below give T cell receptor beta chains drawn from one sample of a study of response to subunit inactivated influenza vaccine. TCRdb re-derived calls from the RT-PCR reads in MiXCR, one entry per CDR3 protein. The table lists hundreds of thousands of distinct CDR3 sequences, over 11% of them singletons. The source was PBMCs from blood, collected approximately 15 days before vaccination. These receptor sequences come from a man aged 50 or older who received an inactivated influenza vaccine. The CDR3 runs from the conserved cysteine through the conserved F or W. A D gene is named only where the DNA matches it firmly. Where a row states a size, it is once, few, many or the class of an expanded clone; other rows omit it.

J: TRBJ1-2
size: .
V: TRBV18
D: TRBD1
DNA: TGTGCCAGCTCATCCGGGACAGGGTTCGACTATGGCTACACCTTC
CDR3: CASSSGTGFDYGYTF

J: TRBJ2-3
size: .
V: TRBV6-4
D: TRBD2
DNA: TGTGCCAGCAGTTTTATAGCGGGGTCAGATACGCAGTATTTT
CDR3: CASSFIAGSDTQYF

J: TRBJ2-1
size: .
V: TRBV20-1
D: .
DNA: TGCAGTGCCACCCGACTAGGTTGGGGGGAGCAGTTCTTC
CDR3: CSATRLGWGEQFF

J: TRBJ2-4
size: .
V: TRBV6-2/TRBV6-3
D: TRBD2
DNA: TGTGCCAGCAGTTCCCCCGGCACTAGCGCGGCCGGTAGAAAAAACATTCAGTACTTC
CDR3: CASSSPGTSAAGRKNIQYF

J: TRBJ2-3
size: few
V: TRBV24-1
D: TRBD2
DNA: TGTGCCACCAGTGACCGACGGGGGGCTAGCGGGAGGATCACAGATACGCAGTATTTT
CDR3: CATSDRRGASGRITDTQYF

J: TRBJ2-1
size: few
V: TRBV6-1
D: TRBD2
DNA: TGTGCCAGCAGGTCTAGCGGGAATAATTGGAATGAGCAGTTCTTC
CDR3: CASRSSGNNWNEQFF

J: TRBJ2-1
size: few
V: TRBV27
D: TRBD2
DNA: TGTGCCAGCAGTTTAGCTAGCGGGGGTCACCGAAGGTTCTTC
CDR3: CASSLASGGHRRFF

J: TRBJ2-1
size: .
V: TRBV7-9
D: TRBD1
DNA: TGTGCCAGCAGCTTGGGACAGAACCAGCAGTTCTTC
CDR3: CASSLGQNQQFF

J: TRBJ2-3
size: few
V: TRBV5-6
D: .
DNA: TGTGCCAGCAGCCGTAAGCCGGGGGCAGATACGCAGTATTTT
CDR3: CASSRKPGADTQYF

J: TRBJ2-2
size: many
V: TRBV7-2
D: TRBD2
DNA: TGTGCCAGCAGCTTCCTCGGCGGGGGGGCTAACACCGGGGAGCTGTTTTTT
CDR3: CASSFLGGGANTGELFF

J: TRBJ2-1
size: many
V: TRBV5-1
D: .
DNA: TGCGCCAGCAGCTTCCAGGGAAATGAGCAGTTCTTC
CDR3: CASSFQGNEQFF

J: TRBJ2-2
size: many
V: TRBV20-1
D: .
DNA: TGCAGTGCATTAATAGGCGGGGAGCTGTTTTTT
CDR3: CSALIGGELFF